The entry below describes one TCR beta chain. This sample is drawn from a study of blood T cell repertoires in COVID-19. Across the whole study: The United States, Italy and Spain were the sources of the acute and convalescent COVID-19 samples. From T cells, B-cell-depleted T cells, or PBMCs came the material, which was cDNA or gDNA.

This CDR3 comprises 13 residues. The V gene lost 3 bases and the J gene lost 5 bases, with 11 bases spanning the gap. Germline V gene data show CDR1 as SGHDT and CDR2 as YYEEEE. Each participant's cohort was designated according to participant-reported clinical history. Recovered status in Cohort 3 required two negative PCRs, clearance, or symptom resolution. Only in-frame clones appear in the TCRdb table, and some are missing; sequencing was by immunoSEQ multiplex PCR. The data contain about 380,000 clones, roughly 84% of them singletons. Input material: PBMCs or T cells enriched from blood (not recorded which). V and J are TRBV5-6 and TRBJ1-1; D is perhaps TRBD1 (6 bases). The source is a woman in her thirties who had recovered from COVID-19. CDR3 nucleotides: TGTGCCAGCAGCTCCTACACAGGGACTGAAGCTTTCTTT. Translated: CASSSYTGTEAFF.